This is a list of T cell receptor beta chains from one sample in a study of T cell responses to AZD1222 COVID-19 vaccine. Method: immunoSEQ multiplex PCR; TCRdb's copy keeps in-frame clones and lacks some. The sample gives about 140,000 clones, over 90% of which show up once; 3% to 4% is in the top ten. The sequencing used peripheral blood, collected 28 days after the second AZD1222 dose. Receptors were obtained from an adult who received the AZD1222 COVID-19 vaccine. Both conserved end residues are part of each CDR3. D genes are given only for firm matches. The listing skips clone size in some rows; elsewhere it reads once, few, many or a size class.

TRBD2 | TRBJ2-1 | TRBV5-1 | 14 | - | CASSPGTRGYEQFF | TGCGCCAGCAGCCCTGGGACTAGGGGGTATGAGCAGTTCTTC
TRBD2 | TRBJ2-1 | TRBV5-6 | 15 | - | CASSLGGGFSNEQFF | TGTGCCAGCAGCTTGGGCGGGGGGTTTTCGAATGAGCAGTTCTTC
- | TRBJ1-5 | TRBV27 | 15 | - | CASSLGGKSNQPQHF | TGTGCCAGCAGTTTAGGAGGGAAGAGCAATCAGCCCCAGCATTTT
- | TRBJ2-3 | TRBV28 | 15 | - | CASSLRAGIGFTQYF | TGTGCCAGCAGTTTGAGGGCGGGCATCGGGTTTACGCAGTATTTT
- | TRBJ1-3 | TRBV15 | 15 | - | CATSRDRSDGNTIYF | TGTGCCACCAGCAGAGATAGGAGCGATGGAAACACCATATATTTT
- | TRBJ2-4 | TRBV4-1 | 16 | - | CASSQAVGRSKNIQYF | TGCGCCAGCAGCCAAGCGGTTGGTAGATCCAAAAACATTCAGTACTTC
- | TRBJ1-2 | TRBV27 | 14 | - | CASSLRGKGYGYTF | TGTGCCAGCAGCCTACGGGGGAAGGGCTATGGCTACACCTTC
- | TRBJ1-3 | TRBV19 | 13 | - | CATTGYSGNTIYF | TGTGCCACCACGGGCTATTCTGGAAACACCATATATTTT
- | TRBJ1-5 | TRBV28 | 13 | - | CASRQGLSQPQHF | TGTGCCAGCAGGCAGGGTTTGAGCCAGCCCCAGCATTTT
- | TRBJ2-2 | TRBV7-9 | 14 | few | CASSLGQSTGELFF | TGTGCCAGCAGCTTGGGGCAGTCCACCGGGGAGCTGTTTTTT
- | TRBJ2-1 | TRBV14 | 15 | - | CASSQDRWSYNEQFF | TGTGCCAGCAGCCAAGACAGGTGGTCCTACAATGAGCAGTTCTTC
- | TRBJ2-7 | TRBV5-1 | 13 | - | CASSLEGAGEQYF | TGCGCCAGCAGCTTGGAAGGGGCGGGGGAGCAGTACTTC
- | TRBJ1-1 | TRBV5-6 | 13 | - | CASSFYGGTEAFF | TGTGCCAGCAGCTTCTATGGGGGCACTGAAGCTTTCTTT
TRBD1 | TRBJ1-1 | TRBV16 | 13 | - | CASSQSGGLGAFF | TGTGCCAGCAGCCAATCAGGGGGCCTAGGAGCTTTCTTT
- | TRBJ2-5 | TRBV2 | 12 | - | CASSRLGETQYF | TGTGCCAGCAGTAGACTAGGAGAGACCCAGTACTTC
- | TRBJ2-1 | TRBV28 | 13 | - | CASSLSLSAGWFF | TGTGCCAGCAGTTTATCTCTTTCGGCAGGATGGTTCTTC
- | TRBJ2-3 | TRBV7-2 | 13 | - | CASSLRRTDTQYF | TGTGCCAGCAGCCTTCGACGCACAGATACGCAGTATTTT
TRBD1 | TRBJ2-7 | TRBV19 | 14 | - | CASNPRTGSGEQYF | TGTGCCAGTAATCCCAGGACAGGGTCTGGGGAGCAGTACTTC
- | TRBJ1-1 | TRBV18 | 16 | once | CASSRSSGRTRTEAFF | TGTGCCAGCTCACGATCTTCCGGGCGGACGAGAACTGAAGCTTTCTTT
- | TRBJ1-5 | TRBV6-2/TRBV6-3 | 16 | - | CASSPPTGSSNQPQHF | TGTGCCAGCAGTCCCCCGACAGGATCTAGCAATCAGCCCCAGCATTTT
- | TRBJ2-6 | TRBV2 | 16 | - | CASTRDGASGANVLTF | TGTGCCAGCACCCGGGACGGAGCCTCTGGGGCCAACGTCCTGACTTTC
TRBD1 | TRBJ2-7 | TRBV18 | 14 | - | CASSPGTGSYEQYF | TGTGCCAGCTCCCCCGGGACAGGCAGCTACGAGCAGTACTTC
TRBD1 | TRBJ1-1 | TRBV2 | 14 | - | CASSREGTDVEPFF | TGTGCCAGCAGTCGGGAGGGGACAGACGTTGAACCTTTCTTT
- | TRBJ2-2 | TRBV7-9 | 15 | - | CASSSTRANTGELFF | TGTGCCAGCAGCTCAACCAGGGCGAACACCGGGGAGCTGTTTTTT
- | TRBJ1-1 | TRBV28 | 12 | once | CASSIWRTEAFF | TGTGCCAGCAGTATCTGGCGGACTGAAGCTTTCTTT